This TCR beta chain was recorded in a study of blood T cells in healthy people across ages. Study-level points and caveats: Both higher diversity and more naive CD4+ cells marked long-lived donors when set against aged donors. Naive T cell percentage showed a strong correlation with TCR beta diversity.

The donors, aged roughly 6 to 95, were healthy Caucasians from Russia. Per individual sample, total RNA of at least 6 micrograms was extracted. The use of a sample-barcoded 5' primer and a J-beta primer mix characterized a second PCR of 7 to 11 cycles. One entry per CDR3 protein, called by TCRdb with MiXCR from the 5' RACE reads. The repertoire holds approximately 1.5 million distinct CDR3 sequences, with roughly 32% as singletons. This clonotype occurred a few times. As yet, its antigen is unknown. V dropped 0 bases and J dropped 6; count of bases not matched to a gene: 5. The CDR3 consists of 15 residues. Per germline, CDR1 SGDLS and CDR2 YYNGEE.

Sequenced sample: blood. The V and J genes are TRBV9 and TRBJ2-1; 8 nucleotides agree with TRBD2. The receptor was derived from a woman aged 25 to 39 in good health. CDR3 in DNA: TGTGCCAGCAGCGTAGAGGCGGGGGGTCCCAATGAGCAGTTCTTC. This encodes CASSVEAGGPNEQFF.